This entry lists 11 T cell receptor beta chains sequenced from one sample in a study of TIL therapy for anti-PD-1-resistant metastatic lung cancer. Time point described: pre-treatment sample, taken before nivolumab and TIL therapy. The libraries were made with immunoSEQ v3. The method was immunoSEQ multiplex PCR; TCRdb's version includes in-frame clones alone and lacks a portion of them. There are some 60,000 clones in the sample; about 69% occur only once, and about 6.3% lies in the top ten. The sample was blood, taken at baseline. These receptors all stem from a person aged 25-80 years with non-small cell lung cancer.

The CDR3 DNA reads TGTGCCAGCAGCTTAGGAGGCTTTGGTGGCTACACCTTC. Its protein is CASSLGGFGGYTF. J is TRBJ1-2 and V is TRBV7-3; no firm D call. CDR3 size: 13 residues. Trimming shortened V by 2 bases and J by 7 bases, and 11 bases separated the two germline ends. Germline CDR1 reads SGHTA; CDR2 reads FQGTGA. Combining the CDR3 with reference TRBV7-3 and TRBJ1-2 gives the whole variable domain GAGVSQTPSNKVTEKGKYVELRCDPISGHTALYWYRQSLGQGPEFLIYFQGTGAADDSGLPNDRFFAVRPEGSVSTLKIQRTERGDSAVYLCASSLGGFGGYTFGSGTRLTVV.

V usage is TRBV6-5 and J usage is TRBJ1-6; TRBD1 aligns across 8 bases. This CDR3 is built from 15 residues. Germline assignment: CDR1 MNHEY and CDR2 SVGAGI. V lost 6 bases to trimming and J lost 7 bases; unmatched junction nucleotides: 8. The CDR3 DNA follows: TGTGCCAGCAGCCAAGGGACAGGAGCCAATTCACCCCTCCACTTT. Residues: CASSQGTGANSPLHF.

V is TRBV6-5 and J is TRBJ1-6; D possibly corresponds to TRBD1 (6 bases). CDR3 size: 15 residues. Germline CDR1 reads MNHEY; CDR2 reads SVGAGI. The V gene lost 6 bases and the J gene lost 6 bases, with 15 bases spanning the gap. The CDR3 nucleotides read TGTGCCAGCAGAAAACCGGGACAAATTAATTCACCCCTCCACTTT. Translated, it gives CASRKPGQINSPLHF.

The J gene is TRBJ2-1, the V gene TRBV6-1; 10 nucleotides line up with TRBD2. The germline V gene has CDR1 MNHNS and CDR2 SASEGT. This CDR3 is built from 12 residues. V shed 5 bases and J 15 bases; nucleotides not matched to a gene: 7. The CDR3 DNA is TGTGCCAGCAGTCTGCGGACTAGCGGTGCGTTCTTC. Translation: CASSLRTSGAFF.

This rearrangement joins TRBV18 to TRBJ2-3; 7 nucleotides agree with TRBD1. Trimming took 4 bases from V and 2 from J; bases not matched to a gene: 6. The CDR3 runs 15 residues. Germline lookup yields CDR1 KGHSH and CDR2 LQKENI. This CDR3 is CASSLGQDTTDTQYF. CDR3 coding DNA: TGTGCCAGCTCACTCGGACAGGACACCACAGATACGCAGTATTTT. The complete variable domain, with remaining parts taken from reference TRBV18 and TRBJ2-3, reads NAGVMQNPRHLVRRRGQEARLRCSPMKGHSHVYWYRQLPEEGLKFMVYLQKENIIDESGMPKERFSAEFPKEGPSILRIQQVVRGDSAAYFCASSLGQDTTDTQYFGPGTRLTVL.

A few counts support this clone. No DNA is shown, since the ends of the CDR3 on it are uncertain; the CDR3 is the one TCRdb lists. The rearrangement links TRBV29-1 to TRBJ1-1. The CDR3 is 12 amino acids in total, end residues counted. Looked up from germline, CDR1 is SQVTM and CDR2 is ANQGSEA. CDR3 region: CSVASGTSRSFF.

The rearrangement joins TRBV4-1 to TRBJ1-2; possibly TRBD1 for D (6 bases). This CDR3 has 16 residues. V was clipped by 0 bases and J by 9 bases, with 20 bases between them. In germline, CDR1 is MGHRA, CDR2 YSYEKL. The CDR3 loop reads CASSQDGGVQGFSYTF. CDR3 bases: TGCGCCAGCAGCCAAGACGGGGGGGTACAGGGCTTTAGCTACACCTTC.

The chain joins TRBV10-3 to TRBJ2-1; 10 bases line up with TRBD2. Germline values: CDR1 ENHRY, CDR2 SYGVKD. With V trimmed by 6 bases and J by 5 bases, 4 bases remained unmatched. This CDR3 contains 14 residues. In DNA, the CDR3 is TGTGCCATCAGAAGGACTAGCGGAGACAATGAGCAGTTCTTC. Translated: CAIRRTSGDNEQFF.

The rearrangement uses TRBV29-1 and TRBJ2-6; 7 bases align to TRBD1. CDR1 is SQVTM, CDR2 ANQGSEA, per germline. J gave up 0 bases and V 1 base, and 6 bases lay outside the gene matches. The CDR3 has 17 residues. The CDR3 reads CSVEARQGYSGANVLTF. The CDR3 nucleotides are TGCAGCGTTGAAGCCCGACAGGGCTACTCTGGGGCCAACGTCCTGACTTTC.

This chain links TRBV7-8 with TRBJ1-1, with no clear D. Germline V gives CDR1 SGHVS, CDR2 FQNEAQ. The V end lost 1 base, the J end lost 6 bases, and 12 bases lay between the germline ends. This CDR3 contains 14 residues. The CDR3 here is CASSLEARYAEAFF. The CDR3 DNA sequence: TGTGCCAGCAGCTTAGAGGCGAGGTATGCTGAAGCTTTCTTT.

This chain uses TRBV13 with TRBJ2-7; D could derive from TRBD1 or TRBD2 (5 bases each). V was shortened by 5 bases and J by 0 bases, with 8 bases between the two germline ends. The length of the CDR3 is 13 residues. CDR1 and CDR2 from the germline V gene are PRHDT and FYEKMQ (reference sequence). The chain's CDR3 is CASSRGRSYEQYF. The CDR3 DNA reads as TGTGCCAGCAGCAGGGGACGCTCCTACGAGCAGTACTTC. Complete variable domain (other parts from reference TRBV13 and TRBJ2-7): AAGVIQSPRHLIKEKRETATLKCYPIPRHDTVYWYQQGPGQDPQFLISFYEKMQSDKGSIPDRFSAQQFSDYHSELNMSSLELGDSALYFCASSRGRSYEQYFGPGTRLTVT.